Reported below is one T cell receptor (beta chain). The data are from a study of blood T cell repertoires in COVID-19. Study summary: PBMCs, B-cell-depleted T cells, or T cells provided the cDNA or gDNA that made up the material.

The germline V and J ends were trimmed by 5 bases and 2 bases, with 19 bases remaining between them. The CDR3 loop spans 17 amino acids. The germline V gene has CDR1 KGHDR and CDR2 SFDVKD. Repertoires were generated with immunoSEQ multiplex PCR, while TCRdb's copy carries only in-frame clones and drops some. The table shows about 310,000 clones, with about 90% occurring only once. The source of this sequence is a woman aged 35 to 49 with COVID-19, enrolled during active disease. Specimen: peripheral blood. V usage is TRBV24-1 and J usage is TRBJ2-3; tentatively, D is TRBD2 (6 bases). The CDR3 coding sequence is TGTGCCACCAGTGGCACTATGGCGGGGCCTCTCACAGATACGCAGTATTTT. Its protein product is CATSGTMAGPLTDTQYF.